The source of this T cell receptor (beta chain) is a study of shared clonotypes between healthy human individuals (TCRdb year 2020). At the level of the whole study: A couple of women and a few men aged 18 to 49 years were included in the cohort. To estimate repertoire size and how much clonotype sharing occurs between individuals, the study deeply sequenced the blood TCR repertoires of 4 to 6 healthy adults. For each donor, CD4 naive and CD4 memory were each run on three plates, CD8 naive on two plates, and CD8 memory on one plate. Libraries were prepared and TCR repertoires were sequenced by different laboratories using diverse techniques, in order to increase sequencing depth and limit assay-specific biases. Between about 0.85 and 9.5 billion PBMCs per donor were obtained by leukapheresis.

For CDR1 and CDR2, the germline V gene lists KGHSH and LQKENI. The germline ends are 8 bases apart after V is trimmed by 2 bases and J by 1 base. Including cysteine and phenylalanine, the CDR3 has 14 amino acids. Only the CDR3 region is kept as DNA, spanning 42 bases read in frame from base 1. A note on this clone: Its antigen has not been determined. Base qualities are not provided; no much larger clone lies one nucleotide away.

TCR CDR3 regions were amplified from genomic DNA by multiplex PCR using the deep immunoSEQ assay. Genomic DNA extracted from each cell subset was distributed evenly over all wells of several immunoSEQ 96-well plates, and each plate served as one replicate. Each replicate PCR for sorted subsets received about 220 ng genomic DNA, equal to 28,000 or so T cell genomes. Purified libraries were quantified with a Qubit 3.0 fluorometer, sized on a Bioanalyzer 2100, and re-quantified with the KAPA Library Quantification kit. A separate single-read 150-cycle Illumina NextSeq 550 flow cell was used to sequence each immunoSEQ 96-well plate. The original methods were these. Because the immunoSEQ output held only junctional sequences and lacked quality scores, the filtering could not match the filtering applied to full-length reads. Sequences were annotated with PyIR, a Python wrapper for IgBLAST v1.9, using IMGT germline references to assign V/J genes and CDR3. Any read was removed if the V/J assignment was weak (E-value above 1e-6), the CDR3 was missing, or the read contained stop codons, out-of-frame junctions, or ambiguous translated residues. V3J clonotypes were defined as sequences sharing the same inferred V gene, J gene, and CDR3 amino acid sequence. Percentage overlap between repertoires was calculated by dividing the number of shared unique clonotypes by the size of the smaller repertoire. Richness of each repertoire was evaluated using RTK rarefaction, the Chao1 estimator, and Recon v2.1 estimates of unobserved clonotypes. Generation probabilities for all TCRbeta clonotypes obtained by the gDNA method from a handful of donors were computed using OLGA. TCRdb mirrors the immuneACCESS table, restricted to in-frame sequences. Some clones are absent from its copies; in checked studies, under half trace to an unresolved V gene, and the reason for the others is unknown. From that table come the V and J calls and clone size; the DNA was used to work out D and trimming. The sample table holds approximately 530,000 clones, of which approximately 95% were seen once. The leading ten clones occupy about 0.054% of the sample.

What the study reported, not specific to this receptor: Pairwise subsampling led to the expectation that sequencing depth would affect the degree of clonotype sharing among donors. Sampling was restricted to blood, and TCR repertoires in tissues likely differ from the TCR repertoires found in blood. Naive subsets generally had larger estimated clonotype richness than memory subsets did. The genetic and exposure-history diversity represented was limited by the small number of donors. Clonotypes shared by all four sorted-subset donors showed higher generation probabilities than non-shared clonotypes. Incomplete sequencing was indicated by rarefaction of sorted-subset datasets, despite the large sequencing depth. Across a few donors, roughly 5.4% of naive CD4, roughly 3.3% of naive CD8, about 2% of memory CD4, and roughly 0.4% of memory CD8 clonotypes were shared.

The donors were healthy, HIV-negative adults who had no recently reported acute infections or vaccinations. Every donor was a Caucasian adult residing in Nashville, Tennessee, USA. CD4+ T cells were enriched by magnetic negative selection; naive cells were then positively selected on CD45RA, and the negative fraction formed the memory subset. Blood was obtained by leukapheresis, after which PBMCs were separated by Ficoll-Histopaque density gradient centrifugation and cryopreserved in liquid nitrogen vapor phase. Analytical flow cytometry was used to check the purity and quantity of every magnetically sorted T cell population. From each sorted fraction, genomic DNA was isolated and quantified by UV absorbance on a Nanodrop 2000c.

The sequence came from a young woman in good health. Here the chain combines TRBV18 and TRBJ1-1; the D gene cannot be resolved reliably. What was sequenced was naive CD4+ T cells sorted from blood. Taken with the paper, the label for cell subset or site translates to: CD45RA+ positively selected. The CDR3 protein: CASSPIGENTEAFF. The DNA is TGTGCCAGCTCACCAATTGGGGAGAACACTGAAGCTTTCTTT.